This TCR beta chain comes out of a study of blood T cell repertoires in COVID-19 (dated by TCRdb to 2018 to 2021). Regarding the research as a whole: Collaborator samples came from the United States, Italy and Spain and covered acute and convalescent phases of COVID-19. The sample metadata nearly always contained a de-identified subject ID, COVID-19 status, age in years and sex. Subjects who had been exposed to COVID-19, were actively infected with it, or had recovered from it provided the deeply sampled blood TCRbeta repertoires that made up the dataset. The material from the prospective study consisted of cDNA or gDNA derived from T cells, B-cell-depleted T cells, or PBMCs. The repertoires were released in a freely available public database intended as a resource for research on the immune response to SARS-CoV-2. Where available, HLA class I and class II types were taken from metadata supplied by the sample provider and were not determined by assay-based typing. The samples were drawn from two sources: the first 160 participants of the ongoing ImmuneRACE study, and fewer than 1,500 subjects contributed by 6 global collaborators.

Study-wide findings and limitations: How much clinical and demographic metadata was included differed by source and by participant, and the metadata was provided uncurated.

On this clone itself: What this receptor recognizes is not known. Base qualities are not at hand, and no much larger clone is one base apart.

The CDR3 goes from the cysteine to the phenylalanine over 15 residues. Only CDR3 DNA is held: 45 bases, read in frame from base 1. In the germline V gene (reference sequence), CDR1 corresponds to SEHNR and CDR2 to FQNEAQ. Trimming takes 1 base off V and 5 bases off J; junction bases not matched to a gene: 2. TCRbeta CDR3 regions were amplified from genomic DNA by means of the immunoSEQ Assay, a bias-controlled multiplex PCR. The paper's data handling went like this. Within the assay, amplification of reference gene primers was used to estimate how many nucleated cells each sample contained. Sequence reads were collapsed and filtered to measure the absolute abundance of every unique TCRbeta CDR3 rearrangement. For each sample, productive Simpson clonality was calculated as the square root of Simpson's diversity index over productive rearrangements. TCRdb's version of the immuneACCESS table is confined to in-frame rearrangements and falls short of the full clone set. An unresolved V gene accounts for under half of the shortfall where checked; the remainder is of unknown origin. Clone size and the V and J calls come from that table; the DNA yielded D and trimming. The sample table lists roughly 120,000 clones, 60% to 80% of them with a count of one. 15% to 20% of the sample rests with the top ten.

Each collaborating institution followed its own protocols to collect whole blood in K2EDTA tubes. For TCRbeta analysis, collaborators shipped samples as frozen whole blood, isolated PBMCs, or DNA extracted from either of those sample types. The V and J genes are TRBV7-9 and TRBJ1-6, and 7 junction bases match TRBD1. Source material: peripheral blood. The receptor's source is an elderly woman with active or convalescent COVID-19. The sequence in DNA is TGTGCCAGCAGCTTAGTGGGGACAGATAATTCACCCCTCCACTTT. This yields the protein CASSLVGTDNSPLHF.